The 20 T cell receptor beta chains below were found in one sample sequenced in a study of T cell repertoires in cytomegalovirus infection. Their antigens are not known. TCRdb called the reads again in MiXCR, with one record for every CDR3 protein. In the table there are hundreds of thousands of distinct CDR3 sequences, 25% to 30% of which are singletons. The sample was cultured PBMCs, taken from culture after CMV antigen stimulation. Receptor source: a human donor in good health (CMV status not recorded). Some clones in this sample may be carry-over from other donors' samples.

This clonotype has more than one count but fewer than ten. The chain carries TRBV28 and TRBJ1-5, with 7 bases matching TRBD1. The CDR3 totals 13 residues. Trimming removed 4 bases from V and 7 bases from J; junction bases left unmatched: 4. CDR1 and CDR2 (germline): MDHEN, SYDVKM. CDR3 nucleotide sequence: TGTGCCAGCAGTTCACAGGGGATACAGCCCCAGCATTTT. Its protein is CASSSQGIQPQHF.

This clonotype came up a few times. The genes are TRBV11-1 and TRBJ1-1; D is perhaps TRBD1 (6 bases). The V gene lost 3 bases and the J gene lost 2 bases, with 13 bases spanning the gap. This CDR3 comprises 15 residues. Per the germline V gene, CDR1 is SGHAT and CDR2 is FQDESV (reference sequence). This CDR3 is CASSLVLQGNTEAFF. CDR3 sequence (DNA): TGTGCCAGCAGCTTGGTCCTACAGGGAAACACTGAAGCTTTCTTT.

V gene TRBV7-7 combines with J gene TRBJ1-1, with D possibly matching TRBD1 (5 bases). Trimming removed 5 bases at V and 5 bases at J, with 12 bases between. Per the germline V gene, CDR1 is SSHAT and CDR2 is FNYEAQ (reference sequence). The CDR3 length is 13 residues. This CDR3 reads CASSLQEGTEAFF. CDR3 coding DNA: TGTGCCAGCAGCCTACAGGAGGGGACTGAAGCTTTCTTT.

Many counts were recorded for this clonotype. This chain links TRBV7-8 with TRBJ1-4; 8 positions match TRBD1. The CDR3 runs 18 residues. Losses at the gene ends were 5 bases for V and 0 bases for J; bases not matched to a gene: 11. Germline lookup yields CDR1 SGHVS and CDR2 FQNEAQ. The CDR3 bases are TGTGCCAGCAGCGCACAGGGGGTCCTAGTTGCAACTAATGAAAAACTGTTTTTT. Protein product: CASSAQGVLVATNEKLFF.

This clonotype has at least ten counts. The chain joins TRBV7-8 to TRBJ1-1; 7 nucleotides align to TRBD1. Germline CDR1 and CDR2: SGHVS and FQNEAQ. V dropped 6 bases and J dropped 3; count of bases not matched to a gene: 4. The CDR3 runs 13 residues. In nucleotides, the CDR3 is TGTGCCAGCAGGTCAACAGGGGACACTGAAGCTTTCTTT. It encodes CASRSTGDTEAFF. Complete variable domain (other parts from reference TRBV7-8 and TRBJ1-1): GAGVSQSPRYKVAKRGQDVALRCDPISGHVSLFWYQQALGQGPEFLTYFQNEAQLDKSGLPSDRFFAERPEGSVSTLKIQRTQQEDSAVYLCASRSTGDTEAFFGQGTRLTVV.

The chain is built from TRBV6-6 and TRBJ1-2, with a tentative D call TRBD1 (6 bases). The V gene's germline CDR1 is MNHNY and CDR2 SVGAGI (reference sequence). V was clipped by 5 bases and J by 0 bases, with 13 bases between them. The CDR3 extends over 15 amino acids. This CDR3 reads CASSEAQGSNYGYTF. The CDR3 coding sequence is TGTGCCAGCAGTGAGGCACAGGGATCTAACTATGGCTACACCTTC.

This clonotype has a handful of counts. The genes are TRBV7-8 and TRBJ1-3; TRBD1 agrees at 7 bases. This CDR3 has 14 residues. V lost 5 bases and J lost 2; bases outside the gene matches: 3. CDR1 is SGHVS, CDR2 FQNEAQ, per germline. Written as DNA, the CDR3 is TGTGCCAGCAGCCAAGGGACAGCTGGAAACACCATATATTTT. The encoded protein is CASSQGTAGNTIYF.

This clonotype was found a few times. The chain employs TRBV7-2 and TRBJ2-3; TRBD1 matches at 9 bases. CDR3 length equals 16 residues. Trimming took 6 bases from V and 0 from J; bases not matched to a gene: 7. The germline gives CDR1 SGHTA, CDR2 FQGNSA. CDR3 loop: CASRPQQGASTDTQYF. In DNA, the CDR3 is TGTGCCAGCAGACCACAACAGGGGGCCAGCACAGATACGCAGTATTTT.

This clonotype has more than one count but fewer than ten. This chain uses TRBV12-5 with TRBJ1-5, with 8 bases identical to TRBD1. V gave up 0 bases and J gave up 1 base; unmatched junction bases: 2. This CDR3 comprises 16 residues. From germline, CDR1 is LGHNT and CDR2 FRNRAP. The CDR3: CASGLVGQGSNQPQHF. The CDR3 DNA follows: TGTGCTAGTGGTTTGGTAGGACAGGGAAGCAATCAGCCCCAGCATTTT.

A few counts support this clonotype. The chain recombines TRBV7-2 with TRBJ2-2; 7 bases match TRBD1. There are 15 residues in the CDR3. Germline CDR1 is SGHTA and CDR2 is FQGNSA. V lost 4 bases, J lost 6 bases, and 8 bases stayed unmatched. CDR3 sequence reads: CASSSTGTAPGELFF. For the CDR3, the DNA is TGTGCCAGCAGCTCCACAGGGACAGCCCCCGGGGAGCTGTTTTTT.

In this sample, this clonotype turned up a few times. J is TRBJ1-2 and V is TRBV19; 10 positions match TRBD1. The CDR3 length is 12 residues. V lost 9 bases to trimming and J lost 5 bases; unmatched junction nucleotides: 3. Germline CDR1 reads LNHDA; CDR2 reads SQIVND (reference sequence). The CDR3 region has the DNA TGTGCCAGCGTGGGACAGGGGTATGGCTACACCTTC. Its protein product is CASVGQGYGYTF.

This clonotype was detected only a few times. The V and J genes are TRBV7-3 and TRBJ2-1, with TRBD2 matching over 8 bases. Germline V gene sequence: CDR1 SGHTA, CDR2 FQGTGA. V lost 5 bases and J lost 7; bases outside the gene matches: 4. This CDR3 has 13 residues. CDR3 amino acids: CASSASGSNEQFF. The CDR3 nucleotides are TGTGCCAGCAGCGCGAGCGGGAGTAATGAGCAGTTCTTC.

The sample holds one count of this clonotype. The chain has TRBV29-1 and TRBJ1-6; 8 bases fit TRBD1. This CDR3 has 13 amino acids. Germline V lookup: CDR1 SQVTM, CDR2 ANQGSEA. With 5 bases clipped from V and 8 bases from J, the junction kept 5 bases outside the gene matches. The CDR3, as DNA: TGCAGCGTTCGACAGGGGTTGGATTCACCCCTCCACTTT. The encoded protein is CSVRQGLDSPLHF.

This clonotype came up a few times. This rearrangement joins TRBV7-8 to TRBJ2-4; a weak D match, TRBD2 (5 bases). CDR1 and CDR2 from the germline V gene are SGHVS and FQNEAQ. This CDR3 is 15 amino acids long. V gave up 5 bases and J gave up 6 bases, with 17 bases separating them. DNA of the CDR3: TGTGCCAGCAGCAACCCCGGTAGGGAGAGAAACATTCAGTACTTC. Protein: CASSNPGRERNIQYF.

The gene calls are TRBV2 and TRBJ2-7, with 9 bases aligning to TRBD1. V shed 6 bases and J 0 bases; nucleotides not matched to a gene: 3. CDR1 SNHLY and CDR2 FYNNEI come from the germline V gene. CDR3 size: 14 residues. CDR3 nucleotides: TGTGCCAGCAGGAAGACAGGGGGCTCCTACGAGCAGTACTTC. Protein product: CASRKTGGSYEQYF.

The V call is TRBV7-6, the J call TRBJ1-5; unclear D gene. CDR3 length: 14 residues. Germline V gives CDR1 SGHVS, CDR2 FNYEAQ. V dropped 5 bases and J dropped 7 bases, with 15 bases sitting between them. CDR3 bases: TGTGCCAGCAGCCCTGGAGGGATTCTACAGCCCCAGCATTTT. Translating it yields CASSPGGILQPQHF.

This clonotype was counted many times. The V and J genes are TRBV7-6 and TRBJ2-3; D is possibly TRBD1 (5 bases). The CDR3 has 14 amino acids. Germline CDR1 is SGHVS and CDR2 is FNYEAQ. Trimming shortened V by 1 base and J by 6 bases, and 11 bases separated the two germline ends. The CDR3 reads CASSLGSPGDTQYF. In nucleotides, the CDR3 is TGTGCCAGCAGCTTAGGTTCCCCAGGGGATACGCAGTATTTT. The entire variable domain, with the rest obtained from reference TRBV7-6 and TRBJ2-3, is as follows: GAGVSQSPRYKVTKRGQDVALRCDPISGHVSLYWYRQALGQGPEFLTYFNYEAQQDKSGLPNDRFSAERPEGSISTLTIQRTEQRDSAMYRCASSLGSPGDTQYFGPGTRLTVL.

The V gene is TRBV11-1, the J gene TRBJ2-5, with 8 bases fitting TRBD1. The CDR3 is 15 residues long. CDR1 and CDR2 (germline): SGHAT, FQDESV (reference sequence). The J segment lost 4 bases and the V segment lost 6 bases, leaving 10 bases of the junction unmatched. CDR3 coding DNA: TGTGCCAGCAGTCTTATGGGACAGGCTGGAGAGACCCAGTACTTC. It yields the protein CASSLMGQAGETQYF.

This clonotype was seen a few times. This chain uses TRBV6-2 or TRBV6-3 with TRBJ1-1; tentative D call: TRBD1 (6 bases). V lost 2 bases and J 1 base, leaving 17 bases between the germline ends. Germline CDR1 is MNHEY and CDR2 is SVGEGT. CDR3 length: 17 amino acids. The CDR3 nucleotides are TGTGCCAGCAGTTACCCTATCCCTGACAGGCCGAACACTGAAGCTTTCTTT. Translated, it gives CASSYPIPDRPNTEAFF.

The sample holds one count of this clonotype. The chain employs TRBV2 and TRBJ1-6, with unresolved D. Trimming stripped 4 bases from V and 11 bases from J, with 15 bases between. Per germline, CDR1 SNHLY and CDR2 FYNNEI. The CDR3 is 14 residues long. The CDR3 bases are TGTGCCAGCAGTGCAGGCAGACTAGGACCACCCCTCCACTTT. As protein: CASSAGRLGPPLHF.